This T cell receptor (beta chain) stems from a study of identical twins. TCRdb reanalysed the 5' RACE reads using MiXCR and keeps one entry per CDR3 protein. The table records about 530,000 distinct CDR3 sequences, nearly 15% of them present only once. This clonotype has just a few counts. The same sample was also used in a study of yellow fever vaccine responses in identical twins.

Specimen: CD4+ T cells sorted from blood. The sequence came from a woman aged 18-35 years in good health.

The CDR3 DNA follows: TGTGCCAGCACCCGCTGGGGGCTAGCGGACAACACCGGGGAGCTGTTTTTT. Encoded protein: CASTRWGLADNTGELFF. This rearrangement joins TRBV6-2 or TRBV6-3 to TRBJ2-2, with D possibly being TRBD2 (7 bases). This CDR3 spans 17 amino acids. Germline V gene data show CDR1 as MNHEY and CDR2 as SVGEGT. V was shortened by 7 bases and J by 2 bases, with 20 bases between the two germline ends.